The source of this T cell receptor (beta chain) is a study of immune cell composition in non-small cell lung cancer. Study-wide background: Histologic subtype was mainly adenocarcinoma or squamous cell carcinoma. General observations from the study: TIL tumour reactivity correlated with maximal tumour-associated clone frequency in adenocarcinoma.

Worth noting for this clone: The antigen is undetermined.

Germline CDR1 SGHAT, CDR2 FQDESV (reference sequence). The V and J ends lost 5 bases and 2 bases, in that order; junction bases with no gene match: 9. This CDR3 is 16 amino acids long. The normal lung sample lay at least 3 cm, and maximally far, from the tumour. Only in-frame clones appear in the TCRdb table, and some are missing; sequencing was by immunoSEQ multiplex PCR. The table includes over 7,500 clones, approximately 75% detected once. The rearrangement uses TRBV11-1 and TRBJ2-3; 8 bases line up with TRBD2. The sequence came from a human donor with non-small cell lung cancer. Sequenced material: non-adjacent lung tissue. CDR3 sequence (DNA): TGTGCCAGCAGCCGTACTAGCGGCATTTACACAGATACGCAGTATTTT. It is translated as CASSRTSGIYTDTQYF.